The 25 T cell receptor beta chains below all came from one sample that was sequenced in a study of T-cell reconstitution after alpha-beta-depleted transplantation in children. TCRbeta library preparation incorporated unique molecular identifiers. TCRdb reprocessed the PCR reads with MiXCR, giving one entry per CDR3 protein. The table shows fewer than 400,000 distinct CDR3 sequences, with roughly 25% occurring only once. The sequencing here drew on PBMCs, mostly from graft donor cells, taken 180 days after TCRalphabeta/CD19-depleted stem cell transplant. The receptor set was obtained from a male patient aged 10-17 years who had a stem cell transplant for acute lymphoblastic leukemia, so the T cells may come from the graft donor.

The chain joins TRBV7-3 to TRBJ2-5, with 7 bases matching TRBD1. There are 14 residues in the CDR3. J was trimmed by 3 bases and V by 2 bases; bases with no gene match: 3. Germline V CDR1 and CDR2: SGHTA, FQGTGA. DNA for the CDR3: TGTGCCAGCAGCTTACTCGGGACAGAAGAGACCCAGTACTTC. This translates into CASSLLGTEETQYF. Full variable domain (rest looked up from reference TRBV7-3 and TRBJ2-5): GAGVSQTPSNKVTEKGKYVELRCDPISGHTALYWYRQSLGQGPEFLIYFQGTGAADDSGLPNDRFFAVRPEGSVSTLKIQRTERGDSAVYLCASSLLGTEETQYFGPGTRLLVL.

A few counts support this clonotype. CDR3 nucleotide sequence: TGCAGTGCTCACAGGGAAACTAATGAAAAACTGTTTTTT. Translating gives CSAHRETNEKLFF. V usage is TRBV20-1 and J usage is TRBJ1-4; perhaps TRBD1 as D (6 bases). V dropped 5 bases and J dropped 1 base, with 8 bases sitting between them. Germline loops: CDR1 DFQATT, CDR2 SNEGSKA (reference sequence). The CDR3 loop spans 13 amino acids.

The gene calls are TRBV2 and TRBJ2-4; tentatively, D is TRBD1 (6 bases). V dropped 6 bases and J dropped 0 bases, with 12 bases sitting between them. The germline CDR1 and CDR2 sequences are SNHLY and FYNNEI. CDR3 length: 15 amino acids. As DNA, the CDR3 is TGTGCCAGCAGGAGACAGGATTTAGCCAAAAACATTCAGTACTTC. Translation gives CASRRQDLAKNIQYF.

The chain uses TRBV14 and TRBJ2-1; D may correspond to TRBD1 or TRBD2 (5 bases each). Trimming took off 4 bases at V and 5 bases at J, with 15 bases between the two ends. The germline CDR1 and CDR2 sequences are SGHDN and FVKESK. The CDR3 runs to 15 residues. The CDR3 DNA reads TGTGCCAGCAGCCGTACCGGGACCCCTGACAATGAGCAGTTCTTC. Its protein product is CASSRTGTPDNEQFF.

The V call is TRBV20-1, the J call TRBJ2-3; D is uncertain. This CDR3 has 14 amino acids. The germline V gene encodes CDR1 DFQATT and CDR2 SNEGSKA (reference sequence). V lost 5 bases and J lost 1, with 13 bases in between. CDR3 amino acids: CSAPPVGRTDTQYF. As DNA, the CDR3 is TGCAGTGCTCCCCCGGTGGGCCGCACAGATACGCAGTATTTT.

This clonotype was counted a single time. The chain carries TRBV15 and TRBJ2-5; D possibly corresponds to TRBD2 (5 bases). Germline V gene data show CDR1 as LNHNV and CDR2 as YYDKDF (reference sequence). This CDR3 is 17 amino acids long. Trimming shortened V by 3 bases and J by 0 bases, and 17 bases separated the two germline ends. The CDR3 coding sequence is TGTGCCACCAGCAGTTTAGCACTAGTGGCCTACCAAGAGACCCAGTACTTC. Protein product: CATSSLALVAYQETQYF.

V and J are TRBV5-1 and TRBJ2-3; TRBD1 agrees at 9 bases. This CDR3 is built from 14 residues. Germline V gives CDR1 SGHRS, CDR2 YFSETQ. The trim removed 7 bases at V and 7 bases at J, leaving 10 bases unmatched. CDR3 sequence: CASSPGTGKNTQYF. The DNA for the CDR3 is TGCGCCAGCTCTCCCGGGACAGGGAAGAATACGCAGTATTTT.

This clonotype was observed a handful of times. The rearrangement links TRBV20-1 to TRBJ2-7; perhaps TRBD2 as D (5 bases). The germline V and J ends were trimmed by 1 base and 2 bases, with 15 bases remaining between them. CDR3 length equals 15 residues. The germline CDR1 and CDR2 sequences are DFQATT and SNEGSKA (reference sequence). The CDR3 region is CSARGEGVGTYEQYF. The CDR3 DNA is TGCAGTGCTAGAGGTGAGGGTGTCGGAACCTACGAGCAGTACTTC.

This chain joins TRBV12-3 or TRBV12-4 and TRBJ1-2; TRBD1 aligns across 8 bases. The trim removed 5 bases at V and 8 bases at J, leaving 10 bases unmatched. CDR3 length: 14 residues. CDR3 DNA: TGTGCCAGCAGTCTTGACTTGACAGGGGCGGGCTACACCTTC. It specifies CASSLDLTGAGYTF.

This sequence joins TRBV5-8 and TRBJ1-3; possible D gene TRBD1, 6 bases. The CDR3 has 12 residues. The V and J ends lost 2 bases and 9 bases respectively, with 9 bases between them. Germline lookup yields CDR1 SGHTS and CDR2 YDEGEE. The chain's CDR3 is CASSFYRVTIYF. DNA for the CDR3: TGTGCCAGCAGCTTTTACAGGGTCACCATATATTTT.

The rearrangement joins TRBV11-3 to TRBJ2-3; 10 bases align to TRBD2. The germline V gene has CDR1 SGHNT and CDR2 YENEEA. The CDR3 runs 15 residues. Trimming cost V 3 bases and J 2 bases; bases outside gene matches: 2. The CDR3: CASSLGLAITDTQYF. Here the CDR3 DNA reads TGTGCCAGCAGCTTGGGACTAGCGATCACAGATACGCAGTATTTT.

This clonotype was seen a handful of times. The chain is built from TRBV11-1 and TRBJ2-2; possible D gene TRBD2, 6 bases. Trimming took 2 bases from V and 10 from J, leaving 8 bases between them. Germline V lookup: CDR1 SGHAT, CDR2 FQDESV (reference sequence). This CDR3 is built from 12 residues. The CDR3 coding sequence is TGTGCCAGCAGCTTAAGGGAGGAGGAGCTGTTTTTT. Protein: CASSLREEELFF. The full variable domain, rest sourced from reference TRBV11-1 and TRBJ2-2, is EAEVAQSPRYKITEKSQAVAFWCDPISGHATLYWYRQILGQGPELLVQFQDESVVDDSQLPKDRFSAERLKGVDSTLKIQPAELGDSAMYLCASSLREEELFFGEGSRLTVL.

This clonotype turned up a few times. CDR3 protein: CASSARQAAYEQYF. CDR3 nucleotides: TGTGCCAGCAGTGCCCGACAGGCAGCCTACGAGCAGTACTTC. The chain has TRBV12-3 or TRBV12-4 and TRBJ2-7, with D possibly matching TRBD1 (6 bases). Trimming took 5 bases from V and 2 from J, leaving 13 bases between them. The CDR3 is 14 amino acids.

The J gene is TRBJ2-5, the V gene TRBV4-1, with 14 bases lining up with TRBD2. Unmatched junction bases numbered 4, after V lost 0 bases and J lost 4 bases. The CDR3 length is 17 residues. Germline CDR1 MGHRA, CDR2 YSYEKL. The CDR3 coding sequence is TGCGCCAGCAGCCAAGATCGGGGACTAGCGGGAGCAGAGACCCAGTACTTC. Its translation: CASSQDRGLAGAETQYF.

This clonotype appeared a few times. The chain is built from TRBV4-2 and TRBJ2-7, with 8 bases identical to TRBD2. The CDR3 loop spans 19 amino acids. The trim removed 4 bases at V and 5 bases at J, leaving 22 bases unmatched. Germline CDR1 and CDR2: LGHNA and YNFKEQ. The chain's CDR3 is CASSPRLEPFGGGKNEQYF. CDR3 in DNA: TGTGCCAGCAGCCCGCGTCTAGAACCCTTTGGCGGGGGGAAAAACGAGCAGTACTTC.

The chain couples TRBV3-1 to TRBJ2-7; 9 nucleotides line up with TRBD2. The germline gives CDR1 LGHDT, CDR2 YNNKEL (reference sequence). V was pared by 4 bases and J by 2 bases, with 6 bases of the junction left unmatched. This CDR3 contains 15 residues. CDR3 protein: CASSLFSGSAYEQYF. DNA of the CDR3: TGTGCCAGCAGCCTCTTTAGCGGGAGCGCCTACGAGCAGTACTTC.

The chain is built from TRBV14 and TRBJ2-7, with D maybe TRBD1 (5 bases). Trimming took off 3 bases at V and 3 bases at J, with 12 bases between the two ends. In germline, CDR1 is SGHDN, CDR2 FVKESK. The CDR3 extends over 14 amino acids. In DNA, the CDR3 is TGTGCCAGCAGCCACCTCGGTCAGGGCTACGAGCAGTACTTC. Translating gives CASSHLGQGYEQYF.

The rearrangement links TRBV7-2 to TRBJ2-1; D is tentatively TRBD1 or TRBD2 (6 bases each). V was trimmed by 3 bases and J by 1 base, leaving 16 bases between them. CDR3 size: 17 residues. Germline CDR1 and CDR2: SGHTA and FQGNSA. The CDR3 sequence is CASSLGGGKDSYNEQFF. As DNA, the CDR3 is TGTGCCAGCAGCTTGGGGGGCGGCAAAGATTCCTACAATGAGCAGTTCTTC.

This clonotype was recorded a few times. CDR3 in DNA: TGTGCCAGCAGTTCCCCTAGCGGGAGGACAGATACGCAGTATTTT. Encoded protein: CASSSPSGRTDTQYF. The chain uses TRBV6-5 and TRBJ2-3; 11 nucleotides match TRBD2. CDR1 is MNHEY, CDR2 SVGAGI, per germline. With V trimmed by 4 bases and J by 3 bases, 3 bases remained unmatched. The CDR3 totals 15 residues.

The V call is TRBV5-1, the J call TRBJ1-5; D not certain. The CDR3 spans 15 residues. Germline V gene sequence: CDR1 SGHRS, CDR2 YFSETQ. Between the trimmed V and J ends, which lost 1 base and 2 bases, there was a span of 10 bases. The CDR3 DNA is TGCGCCAGCAGCTTGTTTGCAGGAGGCAATCAGCCCCAGCATTTT. Its protein is CASSLFAGGNQPQHF.

CDR3 loop: CASIYGDMAYNSPLHF. The CDR3 DNA reads TGTGCCAGCATTTACGGGGACATGGCATATAATTCACCCCTCCACTTT. The chain recombines TRBV28 with TRBJ1-6; possible D gene TRBD1, 6 bases. Germline CDR1 reads MDHEN; CDR2 reads SYDVKM. The CDR3 runs 16 residues. V lost 7 bases and J 4 bases, leaving 17 bases between the germline ends.

This chain connects TRBV11-1 to TRBJ1-2; D is undetermined. This CDR3 region has 12 residues. Trimming pared 5 bases from V and 4 bases from J, leaving 8 bases between. Per germline, CDR1 SGHAT and CDR2 FQDESV (reference sequence). CDR3 protein: CASSQNFYGYTF. CDR3 sequence (DNA): TGTGCCAGCAGCCAAAATTTCTATGGCTACACCTTC.

This clonotype was found many times. The gene calls are TRBV29-1 and TRBJ2-1; D is unresolved. Trimming removed 6 bases from V and 6 bases from J, with 15 bases in between. The germline gives CDR1 SQVTM, CDR2 ANQGSEA. The CDR3 sequence is 13 residues long. DNA for the CDR3: TGCAGCGTCCTCCGACTCGATTTCAATGAGCAGTTCTTC. This encodes CSVLRLDFNEQFF.

The V call is TRBV5-1, the J call TRBJ1-5, with TRBD1 identical over 10 bases. This CDR3 is 14 amino acids long. In germline, CDR1 is SGHRS, CDR2 YFSETQ. V was clipped by 4 bases and J by 7 bases; unmatched bases: 5. This chain's CDR3 is CASSATGGIQPQHF. The CDR3, as DNA: TGCGCCAGCAGCGCGACAGGGGGCATACAGCCCCAGCATTTT.

This clonotype was counted between two and nine times. J is TRBJ2-6 and V is TRBV5-1, with 8 bases aligning to TRBD1. V gave up 4 bases and J gave up 3 bases; unmatched junction bases: 6. Germline-derived CDR1 and CDR2 are SGHRS and YFSETQ. This CDR3 has 16 residues. The CDR3 DNA is TGCGCCAGCAGCACCCGGACAGGGTTTGGGGCCAACGTCCTGACTTTC. Amino acids: CASSTRTGFGANVLTF.